These 7 T cell receptor beta chains share one sample of origin, sequenced in a study of T cell clones after liver transplantation. Some clones are missing from TCRdb's copy, which holds only in-frame ones; the method was immunoSEQ multiplex PCR. The profile shows around 60,000 clones, around 75% of them singletons. The sequences come from CD4+ T cells from blood, collected before liver transplant. These receptors all stem from a human donor who received a liver transplant.

The chain joins TRBV5-4 to TRBJ2-3; 7 bases line up with TRBD2. The V gene's germline CDR1 is SGHNT and CDR2 YYREEE (reference sequence). Trimming took 4 bases from V and 5 from J; bases not matched to a gene: 7. The CDR3 is made up of 14 amino acids. For the CDR3, the DNA is TGTGCCAGCAGCCGGGACTACAAGGGAGATACGCAGTATTTT. Its protein product is CASSRDYKGDTQYF.

The chain is built from TRBV5-1 and TRBJ1-1; 7 bases agree with TRBD1. V was clipped by 5 bases and J by 5 bases; unmatched bases: 9. The length of the CDR3 is 14 residues. Germline V gene data show CDR1 as SGHRS and CDR2 as YFSETQ. CDR3 residues: CASRPGDRATEAFF. The CDR3 bases are TGCGCCAGCAGACCAGGCGACAGGGCGACTGAAGCTTTCTTT. Full variable domain (missing parts from reference TRBV5-1 and TRBJ1-1): KAGVTQTPRYLIKTRGQQVTLSCSPISGHRSVSWYQQTPGQGLQFLFEYFSETQRNKGNFPGRFSGRQFSNSRSEMNVSTLELGDSALYLCASRPGDRATEAFFGQGTRLTVV.

The chain recombines TRBV6-6 with TRBJ1-1; 11 bases are shared with TRBD1. This CDR3 is built from 13 residues. Germline trimming cut 5 bases from V and 8 bases from J; bases unmatched to any gene: 4. From germline, CDR1 is MNHNY and CDR2 SVGAGI (reference sequence). The CDR3: CASSAGTGGEAFF. The DNA for the CDR3 is TGTGCCAGCAGTGCCGGGACAGGGGGGGAAGCTTTCTTT.

The V gene is TRBV19, the J gene TRBJ2-5, with TRBD1 identical over 8 bases. The V gene's germline CDR1 is LNHDA and CDR2 SQIVND (reference sequence). This CDR3 is built from 13 residues. V lost 3 bases and J lost 5; bases outside the gene matches: 2. The CDR3, as DNA: TGTGCCAGTAGTATTCAGGGGGCTGAGACCCAGTACTTC. Translation: CASSIQGAETQYF.

The rearrangement links TRBV28 to TRBJ1-5, with TRBD1 matching over 7 bases. This CDR3 contains 17 residues. Germline V gene lookup returns CDR1 MDHEN and CDR2 SYDVKM. Unmatched junction bases numbered 15, after V lost 6 bases and J lost 4 bases. The DNA for the CDR3 is TGTGCCAGCAGCTCGCTTTTCGGAGGGGGCGCGAATCAGCCCCAGCATTTT. Translating gives CASSSLFGGGANQPQHF. The full variable domain, completed using reference TRBV28 and TRBJ1-5, is DVKVTQSSRYLVKRTGEKVFLECVQDMDHENMFWYRQDPGLGLRLIYFSYDVKMKEKGDIPEGYSVSREKKERFSLILESASTNQTSMYLCASSSLFGGGANQPQHFGDGTRLSIL.

In nucleotides, the CDR3 is TGCGCCAGCAGCCGTGGACAGGGGAACACCGGGGAGCTGTTTTTT. The encoded protein is CASSRGQGNTGELFF. The chain recombines TRBV4-1 with TRBJ2-2; 8 bases line up with TRBD1. J lost 1 base, V lost 4 bases, and 2 bases had no gene match. Looked up from germline, CDR1 is MGHRA and CDR2 is YSYEKL. The CDR3 is made up of 15 amino acids.

The CDR3 region is CASSSGVSPGTQYF. The CDR3 bases are TGTGCCAGCAGTTCAGGGGTGTCCCCCGGTACGCAGTATTTT. The V call is TRBV28, the J call TRBJ2-3; tentative D call: TRBD1 (6 bases). Deletions cut 4 bases from V and 8 bases from J, with 16 bases between. This CDR3 spans 14 amino acids. Per the germline V gene, CDR1 is MDHEN and CDR2 is SYDVKM.